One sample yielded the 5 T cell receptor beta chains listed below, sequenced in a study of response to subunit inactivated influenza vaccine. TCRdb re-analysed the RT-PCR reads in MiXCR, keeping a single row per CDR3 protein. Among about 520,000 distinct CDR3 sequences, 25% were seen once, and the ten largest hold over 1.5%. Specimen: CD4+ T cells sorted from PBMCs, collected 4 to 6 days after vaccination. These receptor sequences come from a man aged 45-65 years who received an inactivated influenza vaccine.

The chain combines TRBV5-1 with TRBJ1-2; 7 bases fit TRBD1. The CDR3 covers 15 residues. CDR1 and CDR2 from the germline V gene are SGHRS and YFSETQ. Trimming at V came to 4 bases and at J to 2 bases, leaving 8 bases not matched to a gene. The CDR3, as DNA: TGCGCCAGCAGCATCGGACAGGCCCCCAACTATGGCTACACCTTC. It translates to CASSIGQAPNYGYTF.

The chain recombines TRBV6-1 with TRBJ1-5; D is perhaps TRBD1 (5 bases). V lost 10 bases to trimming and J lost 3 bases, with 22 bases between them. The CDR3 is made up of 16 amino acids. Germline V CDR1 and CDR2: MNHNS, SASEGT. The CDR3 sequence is CATARWGGGNNQPQHF. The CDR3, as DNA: TGTGCCACGGCCCGGTGGGGGGGGGGAAACAATCAGCCCCAGCATTTT.

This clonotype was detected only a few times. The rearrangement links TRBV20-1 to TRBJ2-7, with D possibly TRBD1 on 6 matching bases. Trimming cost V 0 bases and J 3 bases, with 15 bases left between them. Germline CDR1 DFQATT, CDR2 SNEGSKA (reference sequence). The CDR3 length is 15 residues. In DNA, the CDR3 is TGCAGTGCTAGAGATCTGGAGACAGGTCGCTACGAGCAGTACTTC. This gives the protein CSARDLETGRYEQYF.

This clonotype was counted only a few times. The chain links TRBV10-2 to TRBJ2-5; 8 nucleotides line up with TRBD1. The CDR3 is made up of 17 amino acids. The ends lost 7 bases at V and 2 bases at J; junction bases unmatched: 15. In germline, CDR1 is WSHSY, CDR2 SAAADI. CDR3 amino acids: CASKGIRRRTGQETQYF. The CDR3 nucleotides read TGCGCCAGCAAGGGAATCAGGCGACGGACAGGGCAAGAGACCCAGTACTTC.

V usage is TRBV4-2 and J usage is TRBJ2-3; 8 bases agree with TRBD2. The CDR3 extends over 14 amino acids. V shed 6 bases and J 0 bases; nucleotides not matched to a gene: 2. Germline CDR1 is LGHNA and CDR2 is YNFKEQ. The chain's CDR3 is CASRQRGSTDTQYF. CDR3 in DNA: TGTGCCAGCAGACAGCGGGGGAGCACAGATACGCAGTATTTT.